The 20 T cell receptor beta chains presented below share a single source sample, sequenced in a study of CD8 T cells in ankylosing spondylitis. Each CDR3 protein gets one entry after TCRdb re-called the 5' RACE reads with MiXCR. The sample includes just over 150,000 distinct CDR3 sequences, around 18% of them seen just once. The material sequenced was blood, either unsorted or a sorted T cell fraction (not recorded which). The receptors derive from a male donor with ankylosing spondylitis or in good health (not recorded which).

A word on this clonotype: A read error may explain this, as a much larger clone is one base away. This chain joins TRBV12-3 or TRBV12-4 and TRBJ2-6; tentative D call: TRBD1 (6 bases). This CDR3 contains 18 residues. CDR3 loop: CTSSTWGRGISGANVLTF. The DNA of the CDR3 is TGTACCAGCAGTACCTGGGGCAGGGGTATCTCTGGGGCCAACGTCCTGACTTTC.

The CDR3 here is CSVEPGSGQPQHF. CDR3 coding DNA: TGCAGCGTTGAACCCGGGTCTGGGCAGCCCCAGCATTTT. This chain joins TRBV29-1 and TRBJ1-5, with D unclear. Germline CDR1 SQVTM, CDR2 ANQGSEA. This CDR3 has 13 amino acids. V dropped 2 bases and J dropped 7 bases, with 12 bases sitting between them.

V is TRBV7-2 and J is TRBJ2-1, with 10 bases lining up with TRBD2. V lost 6 bases and J lost 7; bases outside the gene matches: 15. CDR3 length equals 17 residues. Germline-derived CDR1 and CDR2 are SGHTA and FQGNSA. The CDR3 coding sequence is TGTGCCAGCAGTCTAGTGAGGTTAATTAGCGGGGGGAATGAGCAGTTCTTC. It is translated as CASSLVRLISGGNEQFF. Supplemented by reference TRBV7-2 and TRBJ2-1, the full variable domain reads GAGVSQSPSNKVTEKGKDVELRCDPISGHTALYWYRQSLGQGLEFLIYFQGNSAPDKSGLPSDRFSAERTGGSVSTLTIQRTQQEDSAVYLCASSLVRLISGGNEQFFGPGTRLTVL.

This clonotype was observed many times. The chain has TRBV5-1 and TRBJ2-7; 12 nucleotides agree with TRBD1. CDR1 SGHRS and CDR2 YFSETQ come from the germline V gene. Trimming took 2 bases from V and 5 from J; bases not matched to a gene: 5. The CDR3 totals 15 residues. The CDR3 nucleotides are TGCGCCAGCAGCTTCGGGGGGACAGGGGGCCACGAGCAGTACTTC. Translating it yields CASSFGGTGGHEQYF.

This clonotype showed up many times. V usage is TRBV5-1 and J usage is TRBJ1-1; unclear D gene. V was trimmed by 2 bases and J by 11 bases, leaving 13 bases between them. CDR3 size: 12 residues. CDR1 SGHRS and CDR2 YFSETQ come from the germline V gene. The CDR3 protein is CASSFSGSAAFF. CDR3 DNA: TGCGCCAGCAGCTTTAGTGGGTCCGCGGCTTTCTTT.

This clonotype was seen repeatedly, ten times or more. The chain combines TRBV7-2 with TRBJ2-3; 8 nucleotides match TRBD1. Germline V CDR1 and CDR2: SGHTA, FQGNSA. This CDR3 comprises 16 residues. V shed 3 bases and J 1 base; nucleotides not matched to a gene: 6. The CDR3 DNA is TGTGCCAGCAGCTTCCGGCAGGGGGCGCGCACAGATACGCAGTATTTT. This sequence encodes CASSFRQGARTDTQYF.

This clonotype was counted only a few times. The J gene is TRBJ2-1, the V gene TRBV29-1; 7 nucleotides agree with TRBD1. V shed 1 base and J 7 bases; nucleotides not matched to a gene: 10. Germline-derived CDR1 and CDR2 are SQVTM and ANQGSEA. CDR3 size: 15 residues. This CDR3 is CSVEVPTGPSNEQFF. Written as DNA, the CDR3 is TGCAGCGTTGAAGTTCCGACAGGGCCCTCTAATGAGCAGTTCTTC.

The table lists this clonotype with many counts. The chain has TRBV12-5 and TRBJ1-5, with D unresolved. The ends were cut back, 4 bases at V and 0 bases at J, with 1 base in the middle. This CDR3 region has 12 residues. Per the germline V gene, CDR1 is LGHNT and CDR2 is FRNRAP. The CDR3 loop is CASGYSNQPQHF. The CDR3 bases are TGTGCTAGTGGTTATAGCAATCAGCCCCAGCATTTT.

This clonotype has a handful of counts. CDR3 sequence reads: CASSSVTGELFF. As DNA, the CDR3 is TGTGCCAGCAGTTCGGTCACCGGGGAGCTGTTTTTT. This sequence joins TRBV6-5 and TRBJ2-2, with D unresolved. Looked up from germline, CDR1 is MNHEY and CDR2 is SVGAGI. V shed 4 bases and J shed 4 bases, with 4 bases lying between them. The CDR3 totals 12 residues.

In its sample, this clonotype was seen many times. The chain combines TRBV5-1 with TRBJ2-2; no clear D gene. The length of the CDR3 is 14 residues. Per the germline V gene, CDR1 is SGHRS and CDR2 is YFSETQ. Trimming pared 0 bases from V and 3 bases from J, leaving 6 bases between. CDR3 residues: CASSLGPDTGELFF. In DNA, the CDR3 is TGCGCCAGCAGCTTGGGGCCGGACACCGGGGAGCTGTTTTTT. Full variable domain (missing parts from reference TRBV5-1 and TRBJ2-2): KAGVTQTPRYLIKTRGQQVTLSCSPISGHRSVSWYQQTPGQGLQFLFEYFSETQRNKGNFPGRFSGRQFSNSRSEMNVSTLELGDSALYLCASSLGPDTGELFFGEGSRLTVL.

This clonotype occurred many times. V gene TRBV12-3 or TRBV12-4 combines with J gene TRBJ2-1; TRBD2 matches at 13 bases. This CDR3 is built from 16 residues. V dropped 6 bases and J dropped 7; count of bases not matched to a gene: 9. CDR3 sequence (DNA): TGTGCCAGCAGCCCTGGACTAGCGGGAGAATGGAATGAGCAGTTCTTC. Translation: CASSPGLAGEWNEQFF.

Turning to this clonotype: Given a much more abundant clone one base away, this may be a read error. The gene calls are TRBV27 and TRBJ2-2, with D maybe TRBD1 (6 bases). CDR1 is MNHEY and CDR2 is SMNVEV in the germline V gene (reference sequence). This CDR3 region has 15 residues. CDR3 coding DNA: TGTGCCGGCAGTTTCGGACAGACGAACACCGGGGAGCTGTTTTTT. Translating it yields CAGSFGQTNTGELFF.

This clonotype was found a few times. The rearrangement uses TRBV19 and TRBJ2-1; no clear D gene. The CDR3 has 18 residues. In germline, CDR1 is LNHDA, CDR2 SQIVND (reference sequence). Trimming took 1 base from V and 4 from J, leaving 20 bases between them. The CDR3 nucleotides read TGTGCCAGTAGTATAGCCTTGGGCCCACAATCCGTATACAATGAGCAGTTCTTC. This sequence encodes CASSIALGPQSVYNEQFF.

The chain recombines TRBV2 with TRBJ2-5, with 11 bases aligning to TRBD2. The CDR3 extends over 16 amino acids. The germline CDR1 and CDR2 sequences are SNHLY and FYNNEI. The V gene end was trimmed by 6 bases and the J gene end by 2 bases; junction bases not matched to a gene: 8. The CDR3 sequence: CASRPTSGSWQETQYF. The CDR3 coding sequence is TGTGCCAGCAGGCCAACTAGCGGGAGCTGGCAAGAGACCCAGTACTTC.

Ten or more counts support this clonotype. CDR3 residues: CASSNTPSNTEAFF. DNA of the CDR3: TGTGCCAGCAGTAATACACCCTCTAACACTGAAGCTTTCTTT. This chain joins TRBV28 and TRBJ1-1; D is ambiguous. CDR1 is MDHEN, CDR2 SYDVKM, per germline. The CDR3 covers 14 residues. The germline V and J ends were trimmed by 5 bases and 2 bases, with 12 bases remaining between them. Together with reference TRBV28 and TRBJ1-1, the CDR3 gives the full variable domain: DVKVTQSSRYLVKRTGEKVFLECVQDMDHENMFWYRQDPGLGLRLIYFSYDVKMKEKGDIPEGYSVSREKKERFSLILESASTNQTSMYLCASSNTPSNTEAFFGQGTRLTVV.

This clonotype was counted many times. The chain carries TRBV5-1 and TRBJ1-4, with TRBD1 as a possible D gene (6 bases). This CDR3 region has 18 residues. The germline CDR1 and CDR2 sequences are SGHRS and YFSETQ. Trimming cost V 0 bases and J 7 bases, with 22 bases left between them. The CDR3 loop is CASSLGIKGHAKVEKLFF. The CDR3 DNA is TGCGCCAGCAGCTTGGGGATTAAGGGACACGCAAAGGTTGAAAAACTGTTTTTT.

The V and J genes are TRBV18 and TRBJ1-4; 12 bases line up with TRBD1. Germline V CDR1 and CDR2: KGHSH, LQKENI. The CDR3 is made up of 13 amino acids. Trimming cost V 4 bases and J 12 bases; bases outside gene matches: 3. This CDR3 reads CASSLGTGGELFF. The CDR3 DNA is TGTGCCAGCTCACTCGGGACAGGGGGCGAACTGTTTTTT.

This clonotype showed up just a few times. This chain links TRBV6-5 with TRBJ1-4; D is possibly TRBD1 (6 bases). Trimming pared 0 bases from V and 5 bases from J, leaving 13 bases between. The CDR3 spans 16 residues. Germline CDR1 MNHEY, CDR2 SVGAGI. CDR3 sequence reads: CASSYSSAGQNEKLFF. Here the CDR3 DNA reads TGTGCCAGCAGTTACTCGTCTGCGGGACAAAATGAAAAACTGTTTTTT.

This clonotype showed up many times. In DNA, the CDR3 is TGTGCCACCAGTGATTTCCCGGGGACTAGCGGGAGGGTGCAGTTCTTC. Residues: CATSDFPGTSGRVQFF. V usage is TRBV24-1 and J usage is TRBJ2-1, with 16 bases lining up with TRBD2. Germline assignment: CDR1 KGHDR and CDR2 SFDVKD. This CDR3 has 16 residues. The J segment lost 12 bases and the V segment lost 1 base, leaving 5 bases of the junction unmatched.

The rearrangement links TRBV29-1 to TRBJ2-2, with TRBD2 matching over 9 bases. Trimming at V came to 4 bases and at J to 6 bases, leaving 9 bases not matched to a gene. Germline V CDR1 and CDR2: SQVTM, ANQGSEA. This CDR3 has 15 residues. In DNA form, the CDR3 reads TGCAGCGTTGTGGGGTCTAGCGGGAATGCCGGGGAGCTGTTTTTT. The encoded protein is CSVVGSSGNAGELFF.